What follows are 18 T cell receptor beta chains derived from one specimen sequenced in a study of cytomegalovirus exposure and HLA in healthy donors. The PCR used 60 Vbeta and 13 Jbeta primers. Assay: immunoSEQ multiplex PCR; the TCRdb copy retains only in-frame clones and omits some. The table has roughly 100,000 clones, roughly 70% seen once. The sequenced material came from PBMCs. The origin of the receptors is a woman between 45 and 60 years old in good health and CMV-seronegative.

V is TRBV7-9 and J is TRBJ2-1; 9 nucleotides match TRBD2. CDR3 size: 16 residues. After removal of 1 base from V and 9 bases from J, the junction contained 10 bases not matched to a gene. Germline V gene sequence: CDR1 SEHNR, CDR2 FQNEAQ (reference sequence). The CDR3 spells CASSLVRLAGISEQFF. The CDR3 nucleotides read TGTGCCAGCAGCTTAGTCAGGCTAGCGGGAATTTCTGAGCAGTTCTTC.

The CDR3 reads CASSYETGGNSPLHF. The CDR3 DNA is TGTGCCAGCAGTTACGAGACAGGCGGGAATTCACCCCTCCACTTT. The chain couples TRBV6-5 to TRBJ1-6; D is perhaps TRBD1 (6 bases). Deletions cut 2 bases from V and 7 bases from J, with 12 bases between. The CDR3 is 15 residues long. Germline V gene lookup returns CDR1 MNHEY and CDR2 SVGAGI.

This rearrangement joins TRBV11-2 to TRBJ2-1, with 16 bases that match TRBD2. Losses at the gene ends were 4 bases for V and 4 bases for J; bases not matched to a gene: 4. CDR1 and CDR2 (germline): SGHAT, FQNNGV. The CDR3 spans 17 residues. The CDR3: CASSYGGLAGGYNEQFF. CDR3 sequence (DNA): TGTGCCAGCAGCTACGGGGGACTAGCGGGGGGGTACAATGAGCAGTTCTTC.

The CDR3 is CASSAPGQGFHEQFF. CDR3 nucleotides: TGTGCCAGCAGTGCCCCGGGACAGGGGTTCCATGAGCAGTTCTTC. The V and J genes are TRBV6-4 and TRBJ2-1; 10 bases fit TRBD1. J gave up 8 bases and V 4 bases, and 8 bases lay outside the gene matches. This CDR3 is 15 amino acids long. CDR1 MRHNA and CDR2 SNTAGT come from the germline V gene.

This clone occurred a few times. The chain has TRBV19 and TRBJ2-7; D call uncertain. Trimming stripped 7 bases from V and 4 bases from J, with 8 bases between. Germline CDR1 is LNHDA and CDR2 is SQIVND (reference sequence). The CDR3 is 11 amino acids. CDR3 nucleotides: TGTGCCAGTAATCCGAGGTACGAGCAGTACTTC. Amino acid sequence: CASNPRYEQYF.

Only a few counts were recorded for this clone. The chain links TRBV7-3 to TRBJ2-1; D is perhaps TRBD2 (6 bases). CDR1 and CDR2 from the germline V gene are SGHTA and FQGTGA. The V gene lost 5 bases and the J gene lost 4 bases, with 15 bases spanning the gap. The CDR3 is made up of 15 amino acids. The CDR3 DNA follows: TGTGCCAGCAGCCAAGGTCCGGGAGTATACAATGAGCAGTTCTTC. Translating gives CASSQGPGVYNEQFF.

The CDR3 loop is CASSYLAGELFF. DNA of the CDR3: TGTGCCAGCAGTTACCTTGCCGGGGAGCTGTTTTTT. The chain has TRBV6-5 and TRBJ2-2, with no clear D. Trimming left V 2 bases short and J 6 bases short, with 4 bases between. The CDR3 runs to 12 residues. CDR1 is MNHEY, CDR2 SVGAGI, per germline.

This chain connects TRBV27 to TRBJ2-7, with 10 bases aligning to TRBD2. The germline V gene encodes CDR1 MNHEY and CDR2 SMNVEV (reference sequence). The CDR3 is 15 residues long. J lost 3 bases, V lost 3 bases, and 5 bases had no gene match. Here the CDR3 reads CASSFSSGSFYEQYF. The CDR3 DNA reads as TGTGCCAGCAGTTTCTCTAGCGGGAGTTTCTACGAGCAGTACTTC.

V usage is TRBV11-2 and J usage is TRBJ2-2, with TRBD1 identical over 7 bases. Germline CDR1 is SGHAT and CDR2 is FQNNGV. V lost 6 bases to trimming and J lost 5 bases; unmatched junction nucleotides: 9. This CDR3 has 15 residues. CDR3 amino acids: CASRRGGRGTGELFF. The CDR3 nucleotides read TGTGCCAGCAGACGAGGGGGCAGGGGTACCGGGGAGCTGTTTTTT.

The chain is built from TRBV10-3 and TRBJ2-2; TRBD1 agrees at 9 bases. The CDR3 covers 15 residues. Per germline, CDR1 ENHRY and CDR2 SYGVKD. The ends lost 10 bases at V and 4 bases at J; junction bases unmatched: 10. Here the CDR3 reads CATTGQGKGTGELFF. The CDR3 region has the DNA TGTGCCACCACGGGACAGGGAAAGGGCACCGGGGAGCTGTTTTTT.

This clone was picked up a small number of times. The chain has TRBV27 and TRBJ1-2, with D maybe TRBD1 (6 bases). Germline CDR1 MNHEY, CDR2 SMNVEV (reference sequence). Between the trimmed V and J ends, which lost 3 bases and 8 bases, there was a span of 16 bases. This CDR3 region has 14 residues. CDR3 protein: CASSFFGGGGGYTF. For the CDR3, the DNA is TGTGCCAGCAGTTTCTTTGGGGGCGGGGGGGGCTACACCTTC.

This chain uses TRBV7-8 with TRBJ2-5, with 7 bases lining up with TRBD2. Germline assignment: CDR1 SGHVS and CDR2 FQNEAQ. The CDR3 runs 16 residues. V shed 2 bases, J shed 1 base, and the junction held 7 bases outside the gene matches. In DNA, the CDR3 is TGTGCCAGCAGCTTATACCTGGCGGGAGCCCAAGAGACCCAGTACTTC. Its translation: CASSLYLAGAQETQYF.

The gene calls are TRBV28 and TRBJ2-5, with TRBD1 as a possible D gene (6 bases). The length of the CDR3 is 14 residues. The ends were cut back, 3 bases at V and 2 bases at J, with 10 bases in the middle. Germline V lookup: CDR1 MDHEN, CDR2 SYDVKM. CDR3 residues: CASSLPRGQETQYF. The CDR3 DNA reads TGTGCCAGCAGTTTGCCCAGGGGACAAGAGACCCAGTACTTC.

The chain is built from TRBV29-1 and TRBJ2-3, with D possibly being TRBD2 (7 bases). The CDR3 is made up of 14 amino acids. The ends were cut back, 8 bases at V and 4 bases at J, with 19 bases in the middle. CDR1 is SQVTM, CDR2 ANQGSEA, per germline. In DNA, the CDR3 is TGCAGCCTCGGGGAGGGGGGGATAGCAGATACGCAGTATTTT. It codes for CSLGEGGIADTQYF.

This chain uses TRBV15 with TRBJ1-2; no definite D call. The CDR3 spans 13 residues. Trimming removed 1 base at V and 2 bases at J, with 5 bases between. Per the germline V gene, CDR1 is LNHNV and CDR2 is YYDKDF (reference sequence). The DNA of the CDR3 is TGTGCCACCAGCAGAGGAGGGAACTATGGCTACACCTTC. Its translation: CATSRGGNYGYTF.

This chain uses TRBV4-1 with TRBJ2-1; no clear D. V was trimmed by 1 base and J by 12 bases, leaving 16 bases between them. Germline V gene sequence: CDR1 MGHRA, CDR2 YSYEKL. This CDR3 spans 14 amino acids. The CDR3 DNA follows: TGCGCCAGCAGCCAAGTAGCTGGCATAAATTGGCAGTTCTTC. Its protein is CASSQVAGINWQFF.

The chain employs TRBV7-2 and TRBJ2-2, with D possibly TRBD2 on 6 matching bases. Trimming pared 6 bases from V and 7 bases from J, leaving 15 bases between. The CDR3 runs to 14 residues. The germline V gene encodes CDR1 SGHTA and CDR2 FQGNSA. CDR3: CASSRDFTGGELFF. CDR3 sequence (DNA): TGTGCCAGCAGTCGGGACTTTACCGGCGGGGAGCTGTTTTTT.

J is TRBJ1-4 and V is TRBV4-1; tentatively, D is TRBD1 (5 bases). The CDR3 contains 15 residues. Germline CDR1 and CDR2: MGHRA and YSYEKL. The V end was cut by 3 bases, the J end by 4 bases, with 12 bases between. The CDR3 loop reads CASSQETAVNEKLFF. The DNA of the CDR3 is TGCGCCAGCAGCCAGGAGACAGCCGTTAATGAAAAACTGTTTTTT.